One sample yielded the 14 T cell receptor beta chains listed below, sequenced in a study of shared clonotypes between healthy human individuals. Sequenced by immunoSEQ multiplex PCR; TCRdb stores in-frame clones only, minus some. The data contain 1,100,000 or so clones, 75% to 80% of them singletons. The sequencing input was memory CD4+ T cells from PBMCs. Subset defined: CD45RA-negative fraction. These receptors were collected from a man aged 18 to 30 in good health. Some clones in this sample may be carry-over from other donors' samples.

The chain combines TRBV6-5 with TRBJ1-1; D unclear. Germline-derived CDR1 and CDR2 are MNHEY and SVGAGI. Deletions cut 0 bases from V and 2 bases from J, with 4 bases between. There are 13 residues in the CDR3. CDR3 DNA: TGTGCCAGCAGTTACTCTTCCAACACTGAAGCTTTCTTT. It is translated as CASSYSSNTEAFF.

This chain links TRBV19 with TRBJ2-6; 7 positions agree with TRBD2. The ends lost 3 bases at V and 3 bases at J; junction bases unmatched: 2. This CDR3 comprises 15 residues. The germline V gene encodes CDR1 LNHDA and CDR2 SQIVND (reference sequence). CDR3 protein: CASSMTGGGANVLTF. The CDR3 bases are TGTGCCAGTAGTATGACGGGGGGTGGGGCCAACGTCCTGACTTTC.

The J gene is TRBJ1-3, the V gene TRBV7-2; no reliable D call. V was pared by 1 base and J by 0 bases, with 10 bases between. Germline CDR1 is SGHTA and CDR2 is FQGNSA. There are 16 residues in the CDR3. The CDR3: CASSLVVGSSGNTIYF. The CDR3 DNA reads as TGTGCCAGCAGCTTAGTTGTTGGGAGCTCTGGAAACACCATATATTTT.

Concerning this clone: Other DNA sequences in the sample encode the same CDR3. This sequence joins TRBV5-1 and TRBJ1-2; 9 nucleotides agree with TRBD1. CDR3 length: 14 residues. V lost 2 bases to trimming and J lost 2 bases; unmatched junction nucleotides: 1. Germline assignment: CDR1 SGHRS and CDR2 YFSETQ. In DNA form, the CDR3 reads TGCGCCAGCAGCTTACAGGGGGCCAACTATGGCTACACCTTC. Its translation is CASSLQGANYGYTF.

V usage is TRBV28 and J usage is TRBJ2-1; the match to TRBD2 covers 8 bases. This CDR3 is 16 amino acids long. The germline gives CDR1 MDHEN, CDR2 SYDVKM. V lost 3 bases and J lost 2; bases outside the gene matches: 6. For the CDR3, the DNA is TGTGCCAGCAGTTTCCTAAGCGGGGGACCCTACAATGAGCAGTTCTTC. Amino acid sequence: CASSFLSGGPYNEQFF. The whole variable domain, remainder taken from reference TRBV28 and TRBJ2-1, is DVKVTQSSRYLVKRTGEKVFLECVQDMDHENMFWYRQDPGLGLRLIYFSYDVKMKEKGDIPEGYSVSREKKERFSLILESASTNQTSMYLCASSFLSGGPYNEQFFGPGTRLTVL.

The genes are TRBV27 and TRBJ2-1; 9 positions agree with TRBD2. The CDR3 runs to 16 residues. The V gene end was trimmed by 8 bases and the J gene end by 5 bases; junction bases not matched to a gene: 13. Germline loops: CDR1 MNHEY, CDR2 SMNVEV (reference sequence). The CDR3 sequence is CASRTSGLPQNNEQFF. The CDR3 nucleotides read TGTGCCAGCCGCACTAGCGGGTTACCTCAGAACAATGAGCAGTTCTTC.

This chain links TRBV28 with TRBJ2-5, with 14 bases aligning to TRBD2. With 6 bases clipped from V and 9 bases from J, the junction kept 9 bases outside the gene matches. The CDR3 spans 15 residues. Germline loops: CDR1 MDHEN, CDR2 SYDVKM. CDR3 in DNA: TGTGCCAGCAGCCTGGGACTAGCGGGAGAGGGAGCCCAGTACTTC. Translating gives CASSLGLAGEGAQYF.

The chain combines TRBV2 with TRBJ2-1; TRBD2 agrees at 12 bases. The CDR3 consists of 13 residues. Germline V CDR1 and CDR2: SNHLY, FYNNEI. The junction had 4 bases not matched to a gene; V was cut back by 1 base and J by 15 bases. The CDR3 nucleotides are TGTGCCAGCAGTGAAGTAGGGACTAGCGGGTTGTTCTTC. Encoded protein: CASSEVGTSGLFF.

The CDR3: CASSQGDRFNYGYTF. In nucleotides, the CDR3 is TGCGCCAGCAGCCAGGGGGACCGATTTAACTATGGCTACACCTTC. The J gene is TRBJ1-2, the V gene TRBV4-1; tentatively, D is TRBD1 (5 bases). The CDR3 has 15 residues. V shed 3 bases and J shed 1 base, with 12 bases lying between them. Germline V gene sequence: CDR1 MGHRA, CDR2 YSYEKL.

The chain links TRBV20-1 to TRBJ2-1, with D perhaps matching TRBD1 (5 bases). The CDR3 has 11 amino acids. Looked up from germline, CDR1 is DFQATT and CDR2 is SNEGSKA (reference sequence). CDR3 coding DNA: TGCAGACTCGTTAGGGGCCCTGAGCAGTTCTTC. It translates to CRLVRGPEQFF.

The chain joins TRBV4-1 to TRBJ1-4, with a weak D call TRBD1 (5 bases). V gave up 1 base and J gave up 7 bases, with 10 bases separating them. Germline V gene sequence: CDR1 MGHRA, CDR2 YSYEKL. This CDR3 spans 14 amino acids. The CDR3 protein is CASSQVEGIEKLFF. DNA for the CDR3: TGCGCCAGCAGCCAAGTCGAGGGGATTGAAAAACTGTTTTTT.

In the case of this clone: This same CDR3 is encoded by further DNA sequences in the sample. V is TRBV7-9 and J is TRBJ2-2, with D possibly being TRBD1 (5 bases). The CDR3 loop spans 15 amino acids. In germline, CDR1 is SEHNR, CDR2 FQNEAQ (reference sequence). The V end lost 1 base, the J end lost 1 base, and 7 bases lay between the germline ends. CDR3 residues: CASSLGQGNTGELFF. CDR3 coding DNA: TGTGCCAGCAGCTTAGGTCAGGGGAACACCGGGGAGCTGTTTTTT.

Concerning this clone: The same CDR3 can be traced to other DNA sequences in this sample. The chain employs TRBV9 and TRBJ2-7; 11 positions agree with TRBD2. Germline loops: CDR1 SGDLS, CDR2 YYNGEE. Losses at the gene ends were 0 bases for V and 4 bases for J; bases not matched to a gene: 6. CDR3 length: 16 residues. DNA for the CDR3: TGTGCCAGCAGCGTAGGGGCGGGGACTAGCGGTTACGAGCAGTACTTC. This codes for CASSVGAGTSGYEQYF. The complete variable domain, with remaining parts taken from reference TRBV9 and TRBJ2-7, reads DSGVTQTPKHLITATGQRVTLRCSPRSGDLSVYWYQQSLDQGLQFLIQYYNGEERAKGNILERFSAQQFPDLHSELNLSSLELGDSALYFCASSVGAGTSGYEQYFGPGTRLTVT.

This clone was recorded a few times. CDR3 loop: CAWSFRDSPYNEQFF. The CDR3 DNA is TGTGCCTGGAGTTTCCGGGACTCGCCCTACAATGAGCAGTTCTTC. This rearrangement joins TRBV30 to TRBJ2-1; tentative D call: TRBD2 (6 bases). Trimming cost V 2 bases and J 2 bases, with 13 bases left between them. Germline V CDR1 and CDR2: GTSNPN, SVGIG (reference sequence). The CDR3 totals 15 residues. Combining the CDR3 with reference TRBV30 and TRBJ2-1 gives the whole variable domain SQTIHQWPATLVQPVGSPLSLECTVEGTSNPNLYWYRQAAGRGLQLLFYSVGIGQISSEVPQNLSASRPQDRQFILSSKKLLLSDSGFYLCAWSFRDSPYNEQFFGPGTRLTVL.